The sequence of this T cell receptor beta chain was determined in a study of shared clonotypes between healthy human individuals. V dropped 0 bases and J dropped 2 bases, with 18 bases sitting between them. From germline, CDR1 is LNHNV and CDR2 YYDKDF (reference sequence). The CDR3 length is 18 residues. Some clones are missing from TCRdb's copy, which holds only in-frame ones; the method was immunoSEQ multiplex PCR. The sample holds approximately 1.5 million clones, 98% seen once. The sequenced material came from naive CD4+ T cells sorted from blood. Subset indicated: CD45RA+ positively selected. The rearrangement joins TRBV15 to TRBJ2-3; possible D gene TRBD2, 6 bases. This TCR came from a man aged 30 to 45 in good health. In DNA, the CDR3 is TGTGCCACCAGCAGAGATCCTCTTCCTAGCGCCTACACAGATACGCAGTATTTT. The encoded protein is CATSRDPLPSAYTDTQYF.